Each of the 18 T cell receptor beta chains below was sequenced from the same sample in a study of beta chain features in type 1 diabetes. Reverse transcribing all isolated RNA meant expressed TCRB transcripts were sequenced. Sequenced by immunoSEQ multiplex PCR; TCRdb stores in-frame clones only, minus some. The table shows fewer than 400,000 clones, with 6.5% to 10% occurring only once. The sample taken for sequencing was central memory CD4+ T cells from blood. These receptors all stem from a woman in her late teens or twenties in good health.

This clone was picked up a small number of times. The chain is built from TRBV29-1 and TRBJ2-7, with D possibly matching TRBD1 (6 bases). The CDR3 is made up of 14 amino acids. CDR1 and CDR2 (germline): SQVTM, ANQGSEA. V was pared by 4 bases and J by 2 bases, with 15 bases between. In DNA form, the CDR3 reads TGCAGCGTTGTGGCAGGGGTCCCCCCCTACGAGCAGTACTTC. This encodes CSVVAGVPPYEQYF.

The sample holds a few counts of this clone. J is TRBJ1-4 and V is TRBV10-3; D remains unclear. Trimming removed 3 bases from V and 4 bases from J, with 9 bases in between. The germline V gene encodes CDR1 ENHRY and CDR2 SYGVKD. This CDR3 has 14 residues. CDR3 residues: CAISEGVRNEKLFF. CDR3 sequence (DNA): TGTGCCATCAGTGAAGGTGTTCGTAATGAAAAACTGTTTTTT.

The chain has TRBV7-6 and TRBJ2-2; weak D call: TRBD2 (6 bases). CDR1 SGHVS and CDR2 FNYEAQ come from the germline V gene. With 5 bases removed from V and 3 bases from J, the gap between germline ends came to 16 bases. CDR3 size: 16 residues. DNA of the CDR3: TGTGCCAGCAGCCCAGACTCTGGGAGGTACACCGGGGAGCTGTTTTTT. This translates into CASSPDSGRYTGELFF.

The rearrangement links TRBV11-1 to TRBJ2-3; D possibly uses TRBD1 or TRBD2 (5 bases each). Trimming removed 6 bases from V and 2 bases from J, with 18 bases in between. The length of the CDR3 is 16 residues. Per the germline V gene, CDR1 is SGHAT and CDR2 is FQDESV (reference sequence). CDR3: CASRRGSQVNTDTQYF. The CDR3 coding sequence is TGTGCCAGCAGGAGGGGATCCCAGGTTAACACAGATACGCAGTATTTT.

A remark on this clone: The same CDR3 arises from other DNA sequences in this sample as well. The chain carries TRBV18 and TRBJ2-1; the match to TRBD2 covers 9 bases. Germline assignment: CDR1 KGHSH and CDR2 LQKENI. Trimming at V came to 1 base and at J to 2 bases, leaving 0 bases not matched to a gene. This CDR3 is built from 15 residues. The CDR3 DNA reads as TGTGCCAGCTCACCACTAGCGGGAGCCTACAATGAGCAGTTCTTC. This gives the protein CASSPLAGAYNEQFF.

This clone was counted many times. This sequence joins TRBV7-2 and TRBJ1-4, with 8 nucleotides matching TRBD1. Germline V gives CDR1 SGHTA, CDR2 FQGNSA. The CDR3 runs to 14 residues. V was clipped by 5 bases and J by 6 bases; unmatched bases: 5. This CDR3 reads CASSTRQGYEKLFF. The CDR3, as DNA: TGTGCCAGCAGCACCCGACAGGGGTATGAAAAACTGTTTTTT.

The sample holds a few counts of this clone. The chain employs TRBV7-3 and TRBJ2-7, with 8 bases fitting TRBD2. The CDR3 runs to 15 residues. V was pared by 5 bases and J by 0 bases, with 6 bases of the junction left unmatched. CDR1 and CDR2 (germline): SGHTA, FQGTGA. CDR3 region: CASSPSLAGSYEQYF. The CDR3 DNA reads TGTGCCAGCAGCCCCAGTCTAGCGGGCTCCTACGAGCAGTACTTC. The full variable domain, rest sourced from reference TRBV7-3 and TRBJ2-7, is GAGVSQTPSNKVTEKGKYVELRCDPISGHTALYWYRQSLGQGPEFLIYFQGTGAADDSGLPNDRFFAVRPEGSVSTLKIQRTERGDSAVYLCASSPSLAGSYEQYFGPGTRLTVT.

V is TRBV2 and J is TRBJ2-1; a weak D match, TRBD2 (5 bases). This CDR3 spans 14 amino acids. Looked up from germline, CDR1 is SNHLY and CDR2 is FYNNEI. The V gene lost 10 bases and the J gene lost 0 bases, with 13 bases spanning the gap. The CDR3 nucleotides are TGTGCCACCGCCGGACTTTACTCCTACAATGAGCAGTTCTTC. Translation gives CATAGLYSYNEQFF. The complete variable domain, with remaining parts taken from reference TRBV2 and TRBJ2-1, reads EPEVTQTPSHQVTQMGQEVILRCVPISNHLYFYWYRQILGQKVEFLVSFYNNEISEKSEIFDDQFSVERPDGSNFTLKIRSTKLEDSAMYFCATAGLYSYNEQFFGPGTRLTVL.

In this sample, this clone turned up many times. CDR3 bases: TGTGCCAGCAGGACACTAGGCATTCAGTACTTC. Translated, it gives CASRTLGIQYF. The chain recombines TRBV6-6 with TRBJ2-4, with D possibly TRBD2 on 5 matching bases. In germline, CDR1 is MNHNY, CDR2 SVGAGI (reference sequence). V gave up 6 bases and J gave up 9 bases, with 9 bases separating them. The length of the CDR3 is 11 residues.

This clone has ten or more counts. This chain links TRBV21-1 with TRBJ2-3; the D call in the table, TRBD1, was not verified against the DNA. TRBV21-1 counts as a pseudogene. The CDR3 spans 14 residues. DNA of the CDR3: TGTGCCAGCAGTCCGGGACAGGGCACAGATACGCAGTATTTT. Protein product: CASSPGQGTDTQYF.

To note about this clone: An end of the junction does not agree with germline; a read error may underlie this. This sequence joins TRBV5-4 and TRBJ1-2; the D is unclear. This CDR3 spans 12 amino acids. Germline values: CDR1 SGHNT, CDR2 YYREEE (reference sequence). CDR3 coding DNA: TGTGCCAGCAGTTTGGACGGGAATGGCTACACCTTC. Amino acids: CASSLDGNGYTF.

This clone was counted only a few times. This chain uses TRBV6-5 with TRBJ2-4; D unclear. V shed 4 bases and J shed 16 bases, with 14 bases lying between them. The germline CDR1 and CDR2 sequences are MNHEY and SVGAGI. The CDR3 has 11 amino acids. The CDR3 DNA reads TGTGCCAGCAGTTCCCGAGACTTAGTATACTTC. Amino acids: CASSSRDLVYF.

This clone appeared many times. The same CDR3 arises from other DNA sequences in this sample as well. The chain employs TRBV5-1 and TRBJ2-1; D unclear. The CDR3 contains 15 residues. Germline lookup yields CDR1 SGHRS and CDR2 YFSETQ. The ends were cut back, 4 bases at V and 0 bases at J, with 11 bases in the middle. The CDR3 reads CASSPRVGSYNEQFF. CDR3 DNA: TGCGCCAGCAGCCCTCGCGTGGGCTCCTACAATGAGCAGTTCTTC.

This clone was counted only a few times. The same CDR3 is also encoded by other DNA sequences in this sample. V is TRBV7-2 and J is TRBJ2-1; no clear D gene. V gave up 1 base and J gave up 3 bases, with 4 bases separating them. Germline CDR1 and CDR2: SGHTA and FQGNSA. The CDR3 is made up of 13 amino acids. CDR3 bases: TGTGCCAGCAGCTTAGGCCTCTACAATGAGCAGTTCTTC. Protein sequence: CASSLGLYNEQFF.

This clone showed up just a few times. CDR3 amino acids: CASSQELRGPSTNEKLFF. For the CDR3, the DNA is TGCGCCAGCAGCCAAGAACTGAGAGGGCCCTCAACTAATGAAAAACTGTTTTTT. This chain links TRBV4-1 with TRBJ1-4; D uncertain. The CDR3 covers 18 residues. V gave up 0 bases and J gave up 0 bases, with 14 bases separating them. Germline V gene lookup returns CDR1 MGHRA and CDR2 YSYEKL.

The chain links TRBV7-2 to TRBJ2-1, with D possibly being TRBD1 or TRBD2 (6 bases each). V was cut by 9 bases and J by 7 bases, with 16 bases left in between. Germline loops: CDR1 SGHTA, CDR2 FQGNSA. The CDR3 consists of 13 residues. Here the CDR3 reads CASTMGGINEQFF. The CDR3 bases are TGTGCCAGTACGATGGGGGGCATAAATGAGCAGTTCTTC.

The gene calls are TRBV4-3 and TRBJ2-5, with a tentative D call TRBD2 (6 bases). The V end was cut by 2 bases, the J end by 4 bases, with 14 bases between. Germline V lookup: CDR1 LGHNA, CDR2 YSLEER. This CDR3 contains 15 residues. This chain's CDR3 is CASSQLAVGGETQYF. CDR3 bases: TGCGCCAGCAGCCAACTAGCCGTGGGGGGAGAGACCCAGTACTTC.

The rearrangement joins TRBV7-2 to TRBJ2-3; 7 bases line up with TRBD2. CDR3 length equals 12 residues. In germline, CDR1 is SGHTA, CDR2 FQGNSA. The ends lost 5 bases at V and 11 bases at J; junction bases unmatched: 7. For the CDR3, the DNA is TGTGCCAGCAGCCCAGGGAGGGGATGGCAGTATTTT. Protein sequence: CASSPGRGWQYF. The variable domain in full, completed from reference TRBV7-2 and TRBJ2-3, reads GAGVSQSPSNKVTEKGKDVELRCDPISGHTALYWYRQSLGQGLEFLIYFQGNSAPDKSGLPSDRFSAERTGGSVSTLTIQRTQQEDSAVYLCASSPGRGWQYFGPGTRLTVL.